This T cell receptor (beta chain) is drawn from a study of T cells after posttransplantation cyclophosphamide. Assay used: immunoSEQ multiplex PCR; TCRdb lists only in-frame clones, some missing. Recorded here are 35,000 to 45,000 clones, none singletons. CDR1 and CDR2 from the germline V gene are MNHEY and SMNVEV (reference sequence). The J segment lost 5 bases and the V segment lost 6 bases, leaving 9 bases of the junction unmatched. This CDR3 is built from 16 residues. This clone occurred a few times. The receptor's source is a man in his forties in good health, CMV-negative, and a related stem cell transplant donor. The chain joins TRBV27 to TRBJ2-3; 12 bases line up with TRBD1. The sequencing sample was made of PBMCs. CDR3 sequence: CASRFLGTGGQDTQYF. DNA for the CDR3: TGTGCCAGCAGATTCCTCGGGACAGGGGGCCAAGATACGCAGTATTTT.